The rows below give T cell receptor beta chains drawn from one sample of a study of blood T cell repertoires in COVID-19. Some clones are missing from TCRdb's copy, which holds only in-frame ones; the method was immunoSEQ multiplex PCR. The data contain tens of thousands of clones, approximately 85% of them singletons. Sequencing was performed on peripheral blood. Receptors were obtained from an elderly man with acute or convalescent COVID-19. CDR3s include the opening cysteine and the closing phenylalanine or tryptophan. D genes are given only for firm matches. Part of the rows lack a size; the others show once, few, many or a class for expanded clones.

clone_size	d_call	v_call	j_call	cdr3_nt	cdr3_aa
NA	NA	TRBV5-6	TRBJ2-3	TGTGCCAGCAGCTTGCCAGGGTTTAGCACAGATACGCAGTATTTT	CASSLPGFSTDTQYF
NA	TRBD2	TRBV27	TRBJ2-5	TGTGCCAACCACCCCATACTACCCAGGGAGGGAAAGACCCAGTACTTC	CANHPILPREGKTQYF
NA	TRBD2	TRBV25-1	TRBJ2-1	TGTGCCAGCAGTGAATCTAGACTAGCGGGGTGGAACAATGAGCAGTTCTTC	CASSESRLAGWNNEQFF
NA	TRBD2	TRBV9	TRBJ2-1	TGTGCCAGCAGCGTACAAACCATTAGCGGGAGCGGGAATGAGCAGTTCTTC	CASSVQTISGSGNEQFF
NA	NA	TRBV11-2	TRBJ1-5	TGTGCCAGCAGCTTATTACAGGGACAGCCCCAGCATTTT	CASSLLQGQPQHF
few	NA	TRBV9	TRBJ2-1	TGTGCCAGCAGCGTGGCTACCGCGGTAAATGAGCAGTTCTTC	CASSVATAVNEQFF
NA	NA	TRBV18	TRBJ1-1	TGTGCCAGCTCCCTCGGAGGGATTACAACTGAAGCTTTCTTT	CASSLGGITTEAFF
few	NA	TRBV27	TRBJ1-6	TGTGCCAGCAGTCCCTTCGGGAATTCACCCCTCCACTTT	CASSPFGNSPLHF
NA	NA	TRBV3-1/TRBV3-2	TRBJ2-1	TGTGCCAGCAGCCAAGATTTAGCGGCGGGGAATGAGCAGTTCTTC	CASSQDLAAGNEQFF
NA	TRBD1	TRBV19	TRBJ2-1	TGTGCCAGTGCCGGGACAGGGGGTTGGAGTGAGCAGTTCTTC	CASAGTGGWSEQFF
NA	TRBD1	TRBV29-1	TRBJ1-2	TGCAGCGTCCGGACAGGGGACTATGGCTACACCTTC	CSVRTGDYGYTF
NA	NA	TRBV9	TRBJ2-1	TGTGCCAGCAGTGACAGATCTGGCTCCTACAATGAGCAGTTCTTC	CASSDRSGSYNEQFF
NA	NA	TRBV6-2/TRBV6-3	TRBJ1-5	TGTGCCAGCAGTTACTCGGGGGGGCGTCGCAATCAGCCCCAGCATTTT	CASSYSGGRRNQPQHF
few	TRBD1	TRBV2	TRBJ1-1	TGTGCCAGCAGCGTCCCGGGACAGGGATTGAACACTGAAGCTTTCTTT	CASSVPGQGLNTEAFF
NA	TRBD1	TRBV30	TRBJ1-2	TGTGCCTGGAGTAAGATCCGGGACAGGGTTTTTGGCTCGCCAGTTTTGGGGTATGGCTACACCTTC	CAWSKIRDRVFGSPVLGYGYTF
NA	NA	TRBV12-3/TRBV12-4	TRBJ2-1	TGTGCCAGCAGGAGATCTAATGAGCAGTTCTTC	CASRRSNEQFF
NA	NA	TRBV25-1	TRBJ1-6	TGTGCCAGCAGTGCTTATAATTCACCCCTCCACTTT	CASSAYNSPLHF
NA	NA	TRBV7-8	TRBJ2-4	TGTGCCAGCAGCTTAAGGATAGCAGACTTAGCCAAAAACATTCAGTACTTC	CASSLRIADLAKNIQYF
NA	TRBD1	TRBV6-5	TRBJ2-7	TGTGCCAGCAGTAAACTGACAGGGGACGAGCAGTACTTC	CASSKLTGDEQYF
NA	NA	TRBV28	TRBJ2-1	TGTGCCAGCAGTTCAAAGAATAGCGGTTACAATGAGCAGTTCTTC	CASSSKNSGYNEQFF
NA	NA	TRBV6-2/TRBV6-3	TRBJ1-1	TGTGCCAGCAGTGAGGTGGGCACTGAAGCTTTCTTT	CASSEVGTEAFF
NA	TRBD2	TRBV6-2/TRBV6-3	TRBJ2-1	TGTGCCAGCAGTCTAGCGGGGGGGCCTAATGAGCAGTTCTTC	CASSLAGGPNEQFF
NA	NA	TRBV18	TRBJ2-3	TGTGCCAGCTCACCGGGGGCCGTGGATACGCAGTATTTT	CASSPGAVDTQYF
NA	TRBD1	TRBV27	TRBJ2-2	TGTGCCAGCAGTCCGGGACAGGTGATGGCCGGGGAGCTGTTTTTT	CASSPGQVMAGELFF
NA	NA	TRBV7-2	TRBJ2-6	TGTGCCAGCAGCTTAGGGGGTCCAGGGGAAGCTGGGGCCAACGTCCTGACTTTC	CASSLGGPGEAGANVLTF
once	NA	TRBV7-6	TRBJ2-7	TGTGCCAGCAGCTTGAACAGGGACCACGAGCAGTACTTC	CASSLNRDHEQYF
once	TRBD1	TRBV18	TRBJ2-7	TGTGCCAGCTCATCAGACAGGGGGCCCTACGAGCAGTACTTC	CASSSDRGPYEQYF
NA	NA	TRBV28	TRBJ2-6	TGTGCCAGCAGTTTAGCGGGGACTGGGGCCAACGTCCTGACTTTC	CASSLAGTGANVLTF
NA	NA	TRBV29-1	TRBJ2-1	TGCAGCGTTTCCTTAGGGAGCTCCTACAATGAGCAGTTCTTC	CSVSLGSSYNEQFF
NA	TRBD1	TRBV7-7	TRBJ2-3	TGTGCCAGCAGCTTAGGGACAGGGGCTGGAGATACGCAGTATTTT	CASSLGTGAGDTQYF
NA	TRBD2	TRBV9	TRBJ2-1	TGTGCCAGCAGCGTAGAGGCGGGGGTAAGCTCCTACAATGAGCAGTTCTTC	CASSVEAGVSSYNEQFF
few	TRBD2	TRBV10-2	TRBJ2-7	TGCGCCAGCAGGGCCCGTAGCGGGAGTAGGTACGAGCAGTACTTC	CASRARSGSRYEQYF
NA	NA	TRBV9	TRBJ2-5	TGTGCCAGCAGCGTAGTTGCGGGGGAGACCCAGTACTTC	CASSVVAGETQYF
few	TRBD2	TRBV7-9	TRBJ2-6	TGTGCCAGCACCCCCATGCGGGGGGACTCTGGGGCCAACGTCCTGACTTTC	CASTPMRGDSGANVLTF
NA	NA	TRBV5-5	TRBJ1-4	TGTGCCAGCAGCTTGGACAGCTTTAATGAAAAACTGTTTTTT	CASSLDSFNEKLFF
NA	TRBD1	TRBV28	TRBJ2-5	TGTGCCAGCAGTTTATTAGACAGGGGGGGAGAGACCCAGTACTTC	CASSLLDRGGETQYF
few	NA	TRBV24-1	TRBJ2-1	TGTGCCACCAGTGATTTGGGAGTTACCGGTTCTAACAATGAGCAGTTCTTC	CATSDLGVTGSNNEQFF
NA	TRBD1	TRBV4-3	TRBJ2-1	TGCGCCAGCAGCCAAGAGGCGGACAGGGGTGGATACAATGAGCAGTTCTTC	CASSQEADRGGYNEQFF
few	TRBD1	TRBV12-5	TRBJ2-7	TGTGCTAGTGGTTTGGCCCTGACAGGGGTCCACTACGAGCAGTACTTC	CASGLALTGVHYEQYF
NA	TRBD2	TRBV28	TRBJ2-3	TGTGCCAGCAGTTTATATGTCCCTAGCGGGAGTACGGGCACAGATACGCAGTATTTT	CASSLYVPSGSTGTDTQYF
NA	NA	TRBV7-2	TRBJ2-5	TGTGCCAGCAGCCCCGCCCCGGGTAGCCAAGAGACCCAGTACTTC	CASSPAPGSQETQYF